This is a list of T cell receptor beta chains from one sample in a study of shared clonotypes between healthy human individuals. Generated by immunoSEQ multiplex PCR, the TCRdb table keeps only in-frame clones and is missing some. The table includes around 690,000 clones, 90% detected once. Sequenced material: memory CD8+ T cells from PBMCs. Receptor source: a young man in good health. Some clones in this sample may be carry-over from other donors' samples. Each CDR3 is given with its conserved first and last residue. The order of the fields is D gene, J gene, V gene, clone size, CDR3 length, CDR3 protein, CDR3 DNA. A D gene is named only where the DNA matches it firmly. Where a row states a size, it is once, few, many or the class of an expanded clone; other rows omit it.

TRBD1	TRBJ2-7	TRBV27	NA	13	CASSPGQGVQQYF	TGTGCCAGCAGTCCGGGACAGGGAGTGCAGCAGTACTTC
NA	TRBJ1-5	TRBV7-8	NA	13	CASSLERGQPQHF	TGTGCCAGCAGCTTAGAACGGGGTCAGCCCCAGCATTTT
NA	TRBJ1-1	TRBV19	NA	14	CASSIVGGNTEAFF	TGTGCCAGTAGTATCGTGGGAGGTAACACTGAAGCTTTCTTT
NA	TRBJ2-5	TRBV28	NA	14	CASSPGLRGETQYF	TGTGCCAGCAGTCCGGGGCTCCGGGGAGAGACCCAGTACTTC
NA	TRBJ1-4	TRBV5-8	NA	12	CASSLAITKLFF	TGTGCCAGCAGCTTGGCTATTACAAAACTGTTTTTT
NA	TRBJ1-1	TRBV29-1	NA	12	CSVGTMNTEAFF	TGCAGCGTTGGGACAATGAACACTGAAGCTTTCTTT
TRBD2	TRBJ2-1	TRBV5-4	NA	15	CASSSGTSVYNEQFF	TGTGCCAGCAGCTCCGGGACTAGCGTTTACAATGAGCAGTTCTTC
NA	TRBJ2-1	TRBV6-5	NA	15	CASSYEDGSSNEQFF	TGTGCCAGCAGTTACGAGGACGGGAGTTCGAATGAGCAGTTCTTC
NA	TRBJ2-7	TRBV7-2	NA	17	CASSFNYAGTVAYEQYF	TGTGCCAGCAGCTTCAATTATGCGGGGACAGTTGCCTACGAGCAGTACTTC
TRBD2	TRBJ2-3	TRBV5-1	NA	16	CASSLGTSGTTDTQYF	TGCGCCAGCAGCTTGGGCACTAGCGGCACCACAGATACGCAGTATTTT
NA	TRBJ1-1	TRBV27	NA	14	CASSLYRGDTEAFF	TGTGCCAGCAGTTTATATAGGGGGGACACTGAAGCTTTCTTT
NA	TRBJ2-1	TRBV30	NA	11	CAWSVRGEQFF	TGTGCCTGGAGTGTACGGGGGGAGCAGTTCTTC
NA	TRBJ2-1	TRBV6-5	NA	14	CASSSGPGHNEQFF	TGTGCCAGCAGTTCCGGCCCGGGACACAATGAGCAGTTCTTC
TRBD1	TRBJ2-5	TRBV9	NA	16	CASSTSRTGRGETQYF	TGTGCCAGCAGCACTAGTAGGACAGGGCGGGGAGAGACCCAGTACTTC
NA	TRBJ1-5	TRBV27	NA	15	CASSSRLGGDRSQHF	TGTGCCAGCAGTTCCCGACTTGGGGGGGATCGGTCCCAGCATTTT
NA	TRBJ2-7	TRBV27	NA	13	CASSLAESYEQYF	TGTGCCAGCAGTTTAGCAGAGTCCTACGAGCAGTACTTC
NA	TRBJ2-7	TRBV19	NA	13	CASSSGPTYEQYF	TGTGCCAGTAGTTCCGGGCCTACCTACGAGCAGTACTTC
NA	TRBJ2-7	TRBV7-9	NA	13	CASSLVSAYEQYF	TGTGCCAGCAGCTTAGTGAGCGCCTACGAGCAGTACTTC
TRBD1	TRBJ2-5	TRBV7-9	NA	17	CASSSGKQGLRQETQYF	TGTGCCAGCAGCTCCGGAAAACAGGGGCTACGACAAGAGACCCAGTACTTC
TRBD2	TRBJ2-3	TRBV4-3	NA	15	CASSTRSGGTDTQYF	TGCGCCAGCAGCACCCGGTCGGGGGGAACAGATACGCAGTATTTT
TRBD2	TRBJ2-1	TRBV4-1	once	17	CASSQVTYSGRGGEQFF	TGCGCCAGCAGCCAAGTAACTTACAGCGGGAGGGGGGGTGAGCAGTTCTTC
NA	TRBJ1-2	TRBV2	NA	15	CASSEESWSHYGYTF	TGTGCCAGCAGTGAAGAGTCTTGGTCGCACTATGGCTACACCTTC
NA	TRBJ2-7	TRBV6-4	NA	12	CGRPPEHYEQYF	TGTGGCCGTCCACCGGAACACTACGAGCAGTACTTC
NA	TRBJ2-2	TRBV28	NA	15	CASSPRLGYTGELFF	TGTGCCAGCAGTCCCCGCCTGGGGTACACCGGGGAGCTGTTTTTT
NA	TRBJ1-2	TRBV5-5	NA	14	CASSKELSNYGYTF	TGTGCCAGCAGTAAGGAACTATCTAACTATGGCTACACCTTC
NA	TRBJ1-1	TRBV2	NA	14	CASGSGFGNTEAFF	TGTGCCAGCGGTAGCGGATTCGGGAACACTGAAGCTTTCTTT
NA	TRBJ2-7	TRBV6-5	NA	15	CASSRSPLGADEQYF	TGTGCCAGCAGCCGCTCCCCCCTCGGGGCAGACGAGCAGTACTTC
TRBD2	TRBJ2-3	TRBV7-3	once	14	CASSYSGRADTQYF	TGTGCCAGCAGCTATAGCGGGAGGGCGGATACGCAGTATTTT
TRBD2	TRBJ2-5	TRBV30	NA	11	CAWILAGLQYF	TGTGCCTGGATCCTAGCGGGACTTCAGTACTTC
NA	TRBJ1-5	TRBV7-9	NA	15	CASSPQGRLNQPQHF	TGTGCCAGCAGTCCGCAGGGACGCCTAAATCAGCCCCAGCATTTT
NA	TRBJ2-3	TRBV11-2	NA	16	CASSLGWESITDTQYF	TGTGCCAGCAGCTTAGGGTGGGAGTCGATCACAGATACGCAGTATTTT
NA	TRBJ1-5	TRBV7-9	once	16	CASSLGTPNSNQPQHF	TGTGCCAGCAGCCTAGGGACCCCCAATAGCAATCAGCCCCAGCATTTT
TRBD2	TRBJ2-1	TRBV6-4	many	15	CASSRAGSSYNEQFF	TGTGCCAGCAGTAGAGCGGGGAGCTCCTACAATGAGCAGTTCTTC
NA	TRBJ1-5	TRBV27	once	14	CASSISDSNQPQHF	TGTGCCAGCAGTATTAGCGATAGCAATCAGCCCCAGCATTTT
TRBD1	TRBJ2-2	TRBV5-1	NA	16	CASSFHDRGDAGELFF	TGCGCCAGCAGCTTTCACGACAGGGGCGACGCCGGGGAGCTGTTTTTT
NA	TRBJ2-1	TRBV29-1	NA	13	CSVILRTYNEQFF	TGCAGCGTTATCCTACGGACCTACAATGAGCAGTTCTTC
NA	TRBJ2-3	TRBV5-6	NA	16	CASSLSGSRHTDTQYF	TGTGCCAGCAGCTTGAGTGGGAGTCGACACACAGATACGCAGTATTTT
TRBD1	TRBJ2-1	TRBV4-3	NA	15	CASSPAGTAYNEQFF	TGCGCCAGCAGCCCAGCCGGGACAGCCTACAATGAGCAGTTCTTC